This T cell receptor beta chain was captured in a study of PD-1 blockade in classical Hodgkin lymphoma. Here immunoSEQ multiplex PCR was the method, and the copy in TCRdb shows in-frame clones only, minus some. This table has thousands of clones, around 77% appearing once. Each patient experienced a relapse that followed autologous stem cell transplantation, and brentuximab vedotin exposure varied. Negative magnetic selection isolated CD4+ T cells from thawed PBMCs. The source material was CD4+ T cells from blood, sampled at baseline. This clonotype was obtained from a human donor with classical Hodgkin lymphoma.

CDR3 sequence: CASSPLAASYNEQFF. The CDR3 DNA follows: TGCGCCAGCAGCCCTCTAGCGGCATCCTACAATGAGCAGTTCTTC. The rearrangement uses TRBV5-1 and TRBJ2-1, with 7 bases that match TRBD2. This CDR3 has 15 residues. Germline CDR1 is SGHRS and CDR2 is YFSETQ. V lost 4 bases and J lost 1; bases outside the gene matches: 5.